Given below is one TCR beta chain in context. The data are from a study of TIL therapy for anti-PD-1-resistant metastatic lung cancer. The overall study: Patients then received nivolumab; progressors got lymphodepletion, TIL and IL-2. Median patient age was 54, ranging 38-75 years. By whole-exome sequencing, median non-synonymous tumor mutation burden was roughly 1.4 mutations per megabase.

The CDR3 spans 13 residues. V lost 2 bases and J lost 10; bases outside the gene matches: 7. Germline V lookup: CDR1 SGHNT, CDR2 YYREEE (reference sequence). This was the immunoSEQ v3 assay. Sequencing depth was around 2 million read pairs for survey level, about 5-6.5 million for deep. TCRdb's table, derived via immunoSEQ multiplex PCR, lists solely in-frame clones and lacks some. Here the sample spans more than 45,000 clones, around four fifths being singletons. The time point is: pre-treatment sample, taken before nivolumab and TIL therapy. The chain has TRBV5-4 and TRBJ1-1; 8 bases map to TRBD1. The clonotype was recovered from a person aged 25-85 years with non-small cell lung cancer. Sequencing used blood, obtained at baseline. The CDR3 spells CASSFTGGSPAFF. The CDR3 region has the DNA TGTGCCAGCAGCTTTACAGGGGGATCCCCAGCTTTCTTT.